The 29 T cell receptor beta chains listed next were all sequenced from one sample in a study of monozygotic twins with inflammatory bowel disease. TCRdb re-called the 5' RACE reads and shows each CDR3 protein once, DNA omitted. The sample has about 160,000 distinct CDR3 sequences. The sequencing input was blood. The receptors were gathered from a human donor with ulcerative colitis or Crohn's disease, or a healthy co-twin of an affected twin (not recorded which).

The genes are TRBV12-3 or TRBV12-4 and TRBJ2-5; TCRdb picks TRBD1, but there is no DNA to check that call. The CDR3 consists of 13 residues. CDR3 region: CASSLDKAETQYF.

This sequence joins TRBV6-2 or TRBV6-3 and TRBJ2-7; the D call from TCRdb, TRBD1, cannot be confirmed without DNA. Germline V CDR1 and CDR2: MNHEY, SVGEGT. The CDR3 is 13 amino acids. The CDR3 sequence is CASSYGTVYEQYF.

The chain joins TRBV5-1 to TRBJ2-5; TCRdb picks TRBD1, but there is no DNA to check that call. This CDR3 has 15 residues. Germline CDR1 reads SGHRS; CDR2 reads YFSETQ. CDR3 region: CASSLEGGNQETQYF. Together with reference TRBV5-1 and TRBJ2-5, the CDR3 gives the full variable domain: KAGVTQTPRYLIKTRGQQVTLSCSPISGHRSVSWYQQTPGQGLQFLFEYFSETQRNKGNFPGRFSGRQFSNSRSEMNVSTLELGDSALYLCASSLEGGNQETQYFGPGTRLLVL.

The CDR3 region is CASSLDSGNQPQHF. V gene TRBV5-1 combines with J gene TRBJ1-5. There are 14 residues in the CDR3. The germline CDR1 and CDR2 sequences are SGHRS and YFSETQ.

The V gene is TRBV3-1, the J gene TRBJ2-5; TCRdb designates TRBD1, a call that cannot be tested without DNA. Per germline, CDR1 LGHDT and CDR2 YNNKEL (reference sequence). This CDR3 spans 14 amino acids. Here the CDR3 reads CASSPDSWGETQYF.

CDR3: CASRPDRASYNEQFF. This rearrangement joins TRBV5-4 to TRBJ2-1; the TCRdb call, TRBD1, lacks DNA for checking. The germline V gene has CDR1 SGHNT and CDR2 YYREEE (reference sequence). The CDR3 length is 15 residues.

The chain is built from TRBV20-1 and TRBJ2-1; TCRdb proposes TRBD2, but this gene call is untestable without DNA. The CDR3 length is 15 residues. In germline, CDR1 is DFQATT, CDR2 SNEGSKA (reference sequence). The CDR3 loop reads CSARDWASSYNEQFF.

The chain is built from TRBV10-3 and TRBJ2-1; TCRdb returns TRBD1, unconfirmable since there is no DNA. The V gene's germline CDR1 is ENHRY and CDR2 SYGVKD. This CDR3 comprises 15 residues. The CDR3 here is CAISGKDRENNEQFF.

The genes are TRBV5-1 and TRBJ1-5; TCRdb's D call, TRBD1, is unchecked because there is no DNA. Germline loops: CDR1 SGHRS, CDR2 YFSETQ. The CDR3 sequence is 14 residues long. The CDR3 sequence: CASSLLGGTQPQHF.

The chain joins TRBV12-3 or TRBV12-4 to TRBJ2-2; TCRdb gives TRBD2 as the D gene, but with no DNA this cannot be confirmed. The CDR3 runs 15 residues. CDR3 sequence reads: CASSRGPEVAGELFF.

The chain carries TRBV7-2 and TRBJ2-2; the TRBD1 assignment by TCRdb is unverifiable without DNA. This CDR3 is 16 amino acids long. From germline, CDR1 is SGHTA and CDR2 FQGNSA. The CDR3 is CASSGRDRGLGGELFF.

The chain employs TRBV5-5 and TRBJ1-2; TCRdb proposes TRBD1, but this gene call is untestable without DNA. This CDR3 region has 14 residues. Germline CDR1 SGHKS, CDR2 YYEKEE (reference sequence). CDR3 in amino acids: CASSLTGPDYGYTF.

The CDR3 here is CASSLFPTGVSGNTIYF. This chain joins TRBV12-3 or TRBV12-4 and TRBJ1-3; TCRdb's D call of TRBD1 is untestable without DNA. CDR3 length equals 17 residues.

The chain uses TRBV2 and TRBJ2-3; the TCRdb call, TRBD1, lacks DNA for checking. The CDR3 has 14 residues. Germline values: CDR1 SNHLY, CDR2 FYNNEI. The CDR3 region is CALQGQGVTDTQYF.

V usage is TRBV10-2 and J usage is TRBJ2-6; TCRdb indicates TRBD2, and absent DNA this call remains unverified. The CDR3 totals 17 residues. Germline CDR1 is WSHSY and CDR2 is SAAADI. The CDR3 loop reads CASSGLAGASGANVLTF.

The V call is TRBV19, the J call TRBJ1-1. The CDR3 contains 13 residues. CDR1 and CDR2 (germline): LNHDA, SQIVND (reference sequence). Here the CDR3 reads CASSIGGDTEAFF.

This chain links TRBV5-6 with TRBJ2-2; TCRdb reports TRBD1, a call that lacks DNA to check it against. The CDR3 has 15 residues. The V gene's germline CDR1 is SGHDT and CDR2 YYEEEE. This chain's CDR3 is CASSLSRGNTGELFF. The entire variable domain, with the rest obtained from reference TRBV5-6 and TRBJ2-2, is as follows: DAGVTQSPTHLIKTRGQQVTLRCSPKSGHDTVSWYQQALGQGPQFIFQYYEEEERQRGNFPDRFSGHQFPNYSSELNVNALLLGDSALYLCASSLSRGNTGELFFGEGSRLTVL.

The genes are TRBV6-1 and TRBJ2-3; without DNA, the TCRdb call of TRBD2 cannot be checked. This CDR3 has 15 amino acids. Germline lookup yields CDR1 MNHNS and CDR2 SASEGT. CDR3 amino acids: CASRKPGYGADTQYF.

CDR3 region: CASSPGTAPTIYGYTF. V usage is TRBV5-1 and J usage is TRBJ1-2; checking the TCRdb D call of TRBD1 is not possible without DNA. The germline V gene has CDR1 SGHRS and CDR2 YFSETQ. The CDR3 contains 16 residues.

This chain connects TRBV11-2 to TRBJ2-2. Germline lookup yields CDR1 SGHAT and CDR2 FQNNGV. This CDR3 has 12 residues. This chain's CDR3 is CASSLGPGELFF.

The chain links TRBV7-6 to TRBJ2-1; TCRdb selects TRBD1, and the lack of DNA leaves this call unchecked. This CDR3 comprises 14 residues. The V gene's germline CDR1 is SGHVS and CDR2 FNYEAQ. This CDR3 is CASSAWTGGDEQFF.

The chain couples TRBV11-2 to TRBJ2-5; the D call from TCRdb, TRBD1, cannot be confirmed without DNA. Germline V lookup: CDR1 SGHAT, CDR2 FQNNGV. The CDR3 has 17 amino acids. The CDR3 sequence is CASSLASRGRGMETQYF.

The chain couples TRBV12-3 or TRBV12-4 to TRBJ1-5; TCRdb's assignment of TRBD1 cannot be checked, as there is no DNA. The CDR3 has 14 residues. The CDR3 spells CASRGTGFVQPQHF.

The rearrangement links TRBV5-1 to TRBJ2-7. The CDR3 is made up of 13 amino acids. Germline V lookup: CDR1 SGHRS, CDR2 YFSETQ. CDR3 sequence reads: CASSLGLVGEQYF.

This sequence joins TRBV19 and TRBJ2-1; TCRdb's D gene call, TRBD1, goes unchecked for lack of DNA. CDR3 size: 13 residues. Germline V lookup: CDR1 LNHDA, CDR2 SQIVND (reference sequence). Here the CDR3 reads CASSKLRGHEQFF.

J is TRBJ2-5 and V is TRBV10-3. Per the germline V gene, CDR1 is ENHRY and CDR2 is SYGVKD. There are 13 residues in the CDR3. CDR3 amino acids: CAISEAREETQYF.

The CDR3 sequence: CASSQDKGAEQFF. The V gene is TRBV3-1, the J gene TRBJ2-1; as DNA is missing, the TRBD1 call by TCRdb cannot be tested. Germline values: CDR1 LGHDT, CDR2 YNNKEL (reference sequence). The length of the CDR3 is 13 residues.

V usage is TRBV9 and J usage is TRBJ2-7. The CDR3 has 13 residues. The germline gives CDR1 SGDLS, CDR2 YYNGEE. The CDR3 protein is CASSIGLPYEQYF.

The rearrangement joins TRBV20-1 to TRBJ2-2; TCRdb proposes TRBD2, but this gene call is untestable without DNA. The CDR3 contains 20 residues. Germline loops: CDR1 DFQATT, CDR2 SNEGSKA (reference sequence). The CDR3 loop reads CSAAVPGMLAGGLNTGELFF.